This T cell receptor (beta chain) was identified during a study of T cells in Graves' hyperthyroidism and ophthalmopathy. Study information: Peripheral blood samples were taken at initial diagnosis, prior to any treatment.

Remarks on this clonotype: What it binds is unknown.

Study findings and constraints: Ophthalmopathy prediction by the model preceded onset by a median approximately 6.9 months. Ophthalmopathy cases were set apart from stable hyperthyroidism by a 13 V-J model.

TCR beta CDR3 sequences were amplified from RNA transcripts. First-round RT-PCR with HTBI primers amplified the TCR CDR3 region. MiXCR, applied by TCRdb to the multiplex PCR reads, yields one record per CDR3 protein. The sample yields 300,000 or so distinct CDR3 sequences, roughly 17% seen once. Germline trimming cut 0 bases from V and 0 bases from J; bases unmatched to any gene: 5. Germline V lookup: CDR1 LNHNV, CDR2 YYDKDF (reference sequence). This CDR3 has 18 residues. The sequence came from a man between 25 and 39 years old with Graves' hyperthyroidism. The sample comprised blood. The chain uses TRBV15 and TRBJ1-5; TRBD1 matches at 10 bases. DNA of the CDR3: TGTGCCACCAGCAGAGACCCGGGACAGGGGATTAGCAATCAGCCCCAGCATTTT. Protein: CATSRDPGQGISNQPQHF.